This T cell receptor beta chain was sequenced for a study of blood T cell repertoires in COVID-19. This CDR3 spans 11 amino acids. Germline CDR1 SQVTM, CDR2 ANQGSEA. Trimming removed 0 bases at V and 8 bases at J, with 7 bases between. The protocol was immunoSEQ multiplex PCR, while the TCRdb copy is restricted to in-frame clones and leaves out a portion. The profile covers 200,000 to 250,000 clones, with 80% to 90% appearing a single time and 9.2% taken by the ten largest. The count of this clone is one. Self-reported history from a screening survey and questionnaire set each donor's cohort. This receptor was obtained from a man aged 40-49 years who had recovered from COVID-19. The chain employs TRBV29-1 and TRBJ1-2, with no clear D. Sequenced: PBMCs or T cells enriched from blood (not recorded which). CDR3 nucleotides: TGCAGCGTTGAAGATGGTGAGGGCTACACCTTC. Amino acid sequence: CSVEDGEGYTF.